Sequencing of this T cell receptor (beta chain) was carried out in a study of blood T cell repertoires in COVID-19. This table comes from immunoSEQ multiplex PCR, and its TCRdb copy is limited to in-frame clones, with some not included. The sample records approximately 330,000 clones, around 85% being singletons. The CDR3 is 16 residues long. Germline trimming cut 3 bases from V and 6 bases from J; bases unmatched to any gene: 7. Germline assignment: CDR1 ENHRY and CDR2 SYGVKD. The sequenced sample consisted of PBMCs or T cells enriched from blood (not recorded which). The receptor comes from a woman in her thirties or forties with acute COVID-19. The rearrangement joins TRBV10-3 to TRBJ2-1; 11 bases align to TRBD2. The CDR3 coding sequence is TGTGCCATCAGTGACTTAGCGGGGGGGCCGGGCAATGAGCAGTTCTTC. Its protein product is CAISDLAGGPGNEQFF.